Listed below are T cell receptor beta chains from one sample, sequenced in a study of blood T cell repertoires in COVID-19. Profiling relied on immunoSEQ multiplex PCR, and the TCRdb table lists in-frame clones only, not all of them. The table records approximately 100,000 clones, roughly 91% of them present only once. Sequencing was carried out using peripheral blood. These TCRs come from a human donor with acute or convalescent COVID-19. The donor label of this sample is uncertain. Each CDR3 is given with its conserved first and last residue. A D gene is named only where the DNA matches it firmly. The size field is filled for only some rows; it gives once, few, many or a size class.

cdr3_aa cdr3_nt clone_size v_call d_call j_call
CASSRDSGPDTQYF TGTGCCAGCAGCCGGGACTCCGGGCCTGATACGCAGTATTTT - TRBV7-2 - TRBJ2-3
CSASIGQGGWTEAFF TGCAGTGCTAGTATAGGACAGGGGGGATGGACTGAAGCTTTCTTT - TRBV20-1 TRBD1 TRBJ1-1
CASSGMTLTEETQYF TGTGCCAGCAGTGGCATGACTCTCACGGAGGAGACCCAGTACTTC - TRBV2 - TRBJ2-5
CASSLDPGSAGTEAFF TGTGCCAGCAGCTTGGATCCCGGGAGTGCGGGCACTGAAGCTTTCTTT once TRBV5-5 - TRBJ1-1
CASSIDAGGWNQPQHF TGTGCCAGTAGTATAGACGCAGGGGGCTGGAATCAGCCCCAGCATTTT - TRBV19 TRBD1 TRBJ1-5
CASSLNSNQPQHF TGCGCCAGCAGCCTAAATAGCAATCAGCCCCAGCATTTT - TRBV5-1 - TRBJ1-5
CASSYANPTSGGNNEQFF TGTGCCAGCAGTTATGCCAATCCAACTAGCGGGGGGAACAATGAGCAGTTCTTC few TRBV6-2/TRBV6-3 TRBD2 TRBJ2-1
CASSRAFGGRGMNTEAFF TGTGCCAGTAGTAGAGCCTTCGGGGGAAGGGGCATGAACACTGAAGCTTTCTTT - TRBV19 - TRBJ1-1
CSQGKGAEAFF TGTTCCCAGGGGAAAGGGGCTGAAGCTTTCTTT - TRBV30 - TRBJ1-1
CASSTRSGNYNEQFF TGTGCCAGCAGTACCCGATCGGGAAACTACAATGAGCAGTTCTTC once TRBV27 - TRBJ2-1
CASSSSGGFSYEQYF TGTGCCAGCAGTTCCTCGGGGGGCTTCTCCTACGAGCAGTACTTC - TRBV28 - TRBJ2-7
CASSVGQGGAGELFF TGTGCCAGCAGCGTCGGACAGGGAGGGGCCGGGGAGCTGTTTTTT - TRBV7-3 - TRBJ2-2
CASRSDTYTEAFF TGTGCCAGCAGATCGGACACCTACACTGAAGCTTTCTTT once TRBV2 - TRBJ1-1
CASCRDTYNSPLHF TGTGCCAGCTGCCGGGACACTTATAATTCACCCCTCCACTTT - TRBV6-5 - TRBJ1-6
CASSQVDRNRQETQYF TGTGCCAGCAGCCAAGTGGACAGGAACAGACAAGAGACCCAGTACTTC - TRBV4-2 TRBD1 TRBJ2-5
CASSQGVTVTYEQYF TGCGCCAGCAGCCAAGGGGTGACAGTTACCTACGAGCAGTACTTC - TRBV4-1 - TRBJ2-7
CSVVRTPNTEAFF TGCAGCGTTGTAAGGACACCGAACACTGAAGCTTTCTTT - TRBV29-1 - TRBJ1-1
CASVLQEGADTQYF TGTGCTAGTGTTTTACAGGAGGGTGCAGATACGCAGTATTTT - TRBV12-5 - TRBJ2-3
CASKRTGDSPLHF TGTGCCAGCAAGAGGACAGGGGATTCACCCCTCCACTTT - TRBV2 TRBD1 TRBJ1-6
CASSSGSSGSIYEQYF TGTGCCAGCAGCTCGGGGTCTAGCGGGAGTATCTACGAGCAGTACTTC - TRBV7-2 TRBD2 TRBJ2-7
CASSIGGGHNSPLHF TGTGCCAGTAGTATTGGAGGGGGCCATAATTCACCCCTCCACTTT - TRBV19 TRBD1 TRBJ1-6
CASSRQGSRTNTEAFF TGCGCCAGCAGCCGACAGGGGTCACGCACGAACACTGAAGCTTTCTTT - TRBV5-1 TRBD1 TRBJ1-1
CASRRFGNTIYF TGTGCCAGCCGGCGGTTTGGAAACACCATATATTTT once TRBV2 - TRBJ1-3
CASSPRLTSTDTQYF TGTGCCAGCAGCCCAAGACTGACTAGCACAGATACGCAGTATTTT - TRBV11-2 - TRBJ2-3
CASSPRTGKNTEAFF TGTGCCAGCAGCCCCCGGACAGGGAAGAACACTGAAGCTTTCTTT - TRBV7-9 TRBD1 TRBJ1-1
CASGLSGQEGKLFF TGTGCTAGTGGTTTGAGCGGACAGGAGGGAAAACTGTTTTTT once TRBV12-5 TRBD1 TRBJ1-4
CAISEASYEQYF TGTGCCATCAGTGAGGCGTCCTACGAGCAGTACTTC - TRBV10-3 - TRBJ2-7
CASSLELAGGGSYNEQFF TGTGCCAGCAGCTTAGAACTAGCGGGGGGCGGCTCCTACAATGAGCAGTTCTTC - TRBV7-9 TRBD2 TRBJ2-1
CASSLQSGGNQPQHF TGTGCCAGCAGTTTACAATCGGGTGGTAATCAGCCCCAGCATTTT - TRBV28 - TRBJ1-5
CASATDYNEQFF TGTGCCAGCGCGACAGACTACAATGAGCAGTTCTTC once TRBV19 - TRBJ2-1
CASSSRTGILYGYTF TGTGCCAGCAGTTCCCGGACAGGGATCTTGTATGGCTACACCTTC - TRBV28 TRBD1 TRBJ1-2
CASTAAGGPNEQFF TGTGCCAGCACCGCAGCGGGAGGGCCCAATGAGCAGTTCTTC - TRBV6-5 TRBD2 TRBJ2-1
CASSLGGGAPDTQYF TGTGCCAGCAGCTTGGGCGGGGGGGCTCCAGATACGCAGTATTTT once TRBV7-2 TRBD2 TRBJ2-3
CASSTRLAGGQDEQFF TGTGCCAGCAGCACGAGACTAGCGGGGGGGCAGGATGAGCAGTTCTTC - TRBV7-2 TRBD2 TRBJ2-1
CASSLFSGGVTDTQYF TGTGCCAGCAGCTTGTTTAGCGGGGGCGTCACAGATACGCAGTATTTT - TRBV5-4 TRBD2 TRBJ2-3
CAWSVQGSNQPQHF TGTGCCTGGAGTGTACAGGGTAGCAATCAGCCCCAGCATTTT - TRBV30 - TRBJ1-5
CSVMTGNQPQHF TGCAGCGTTATGACAGGCAATCAGCCCCAGCATTTT - TRBV29-1 - TRBJ1-5
CASWKGDSNQPQHF TGTGCCAGTTGGAAGGGGGATAGCAATCAGCCCCAGCATTTT - TRBV14 - TRBJ1-5
CASSPYGQGAYEQYF TGTGCCAGCAGCCCCTACGGACAGGGGGCCTACGAGCAGTACTTC - TRBV7-6 TRBD1 TRBJ2-7
CASSLPGQGPGFSNSPLHF TGTGCCAGCAGCTTACCGGGACAGGGGCCTGGTTTTAGTAATTCACCCCTCCACTTT - TRBV5-5 TRBD1 TRBJ1-6
CASSRVAGGNTEAFF TGTGCCAGCAGCCGAGTCGCGGGGGGAAACACTGAAGCTTTCTTT - TRBV7-6 - TRBJ1-1
CATSRDYPGSGEETQYF TGTGCCACCAGCAGAGATTACCCGGGGAGCGGAGAAGAGACCCAGTACTTC - TRBV15 - TRBJ2-5
CSARNTPGYTF TGCAGTGCTAGGAACACACCTGGCTACACCTTC - TRBV20-1 - TRBJ1-2
CASSQGLAGEETQYF TGCGCCAGCAGCCAAGGCCTAGCGGGGGAAGAGACCCAGTACTTC - TRBV4-3 TRBD2 TRBJ2-5
CASSPSIAAGSSYEQYF TGTGCCAGCAGCCCCAGTATAGCGGCGGGGAGTTCCTACGAGCAGTACTTC once TRBV9 - TRBJ2-7
CATRGRLEGQSDYGYTF TGTGCCACCAGGGGGCGATTAGAAGGTCAGAGTGACTATGGCTACACCTTC - TRBV24-1 - TRBJ1-2
CASSGWAPGTGRYEQYF TGTGCCAGCAGTGGTTGGGCCCCCGGGACAGGGCGCTACGAGCAGTACTTC - TRBV6-1 TRBD1 TRBJ2-7
CASSLSAGNTQYF TGTGCCAGCAGCTTAAGTGCGGGTAATACGCAGTATTTT - TRBV7-9 - TRBJ2-3
CASSKAKSSGRMTDTQYF TGTGCCAGCAGCAAAGCTAAGTCTAGCGGGAGGATGACAGATACGCAGTATTTT - TRBV21-1 - TRBJ2-3
CASSPGLASNTGELFF TGTGCCAGCTCCCCCGGACTAGCGTCAAACACCGGGGAGCTGTTTTTT - TRBV18 TRBD2 TRBJ2-2
CASSLAGGGTGELFF TGTGCCAGCAGCTTGGCGGGAGGGGGCACCGGGGAGCTGTTTTTT - TRBV5-4 TRBD2 TRBJ2-2
CASNGGQLPDPHTIYF TGTGCCAGCAACGGAGGGCAGTTACCAGACCCCCACACCATATATTTT - TRBV2 - TRBJ1-3
CASSQDSSGRPLNTEAFF TGCGCCAGCAGCCAAGATTCTTCCGGGAGACCGCTGAACACTGAAGCTTTCTTT - TRBV4-3 - TRBJ1-1
CASRERLALGTDTQYF TGTGCCAGCAGGGAAAGACTAGCGTTGGGCACAGATACGCAGTATTTT once TRBV6-1 TRBD2 TRBJ2-3
CASSSRQGPSSSGNTIYF TGTGCCAGCAGTTCGAGACAGGGGCCTTCTTCTTCTGGAAACACCATATATTTT - TRBV27 TRBD1 TRBJ1-3
CASSKGGRGRPYNEQFF TGTGCCAGCAGCAAAGGTGGAAGGGGGCGACCCTACAATGAGCAGTTCTTC - TRBV21-1 - TRBJ2-1